This T cell receptor beta chain was identified in a study of OX40 agonist ivuxolimab in advanced cancers. At the level of the whole study: Ivuxolimab was a fully human IgG2 agonistic monoclonal antibody targeting the costimulatory receptor OX40 (CD134). A male proportion of around 81% and a mean age of around 60 years, ranging from about 23 to 79, were recorded for the dose-escalation cohort. Among the roughly 54 dose-escalation patients, about 19 had hepatocellular carcinoma, some 15 melanoma, 9 renal cell carcinoma and 9 head and neck cancer. The monotherapy dose-escalation portion (N of about 49 patients) of the phase I ivuxolimab trial is reported in the paper. Prior anti-PD-1, anti-PD-L1 or anti-CTLA-4 therapy was permitted, and roughly two fifths of dose-escalation patients had received checkpoint inhibitors. Intravenous ivuxolimab was administered to patients every 2 weeks at six dose levels: 0.01, 0.1, 0.3, 1.5, 3 and 10 mg/kg. Peripheral TCRbeta sequencing aimed to test whether ivuxolimab altered TCR sequence diversity and caused clonal T-cell expansion. Three dose-escalation patients achieved partial responses, one with hepatocellular carcinoma and two with cutaneous melanoma. Overall results and qualifications from the work: Low levels of normalized T-cell clonal expansion were also seen in some patients who did not respond. On average, CD8+ T cells showed more expanded clones than CD4+ T cells after ivuxolimab. The antigen specificity of the peripheral T cells that underwent clonal expansion was not determined. Partial responders in the 0.1-3.0 mg/kg groups had among the lowest normalized peripheral clonal expansion, especially among CD8+ T cells. At doses of 0.1 to 3.0 mg/kg, clonal expansion of both CD4+ and CD8+ blood T cells was observed from baseline to week 6.

For this clone: Its target antigen remains unknown. Per-nucleotide qualities are absent, and no much larger clonotype sits a single base away.

The CDR3 covers 15 residues, taking in both the cysteine and the phenylalanine. The CDR3 DNA has 45 bases and is translated from base 1. The germline V gene encodes CDR1 SGHAT and CDR2 FQDESV (reference sequence). V has 4 bases trimmed and J has 0 bases trimmed; junction bases matching no gene number 3. The trial excluded patients who had a history of autoimmune disease or were on systemic immunosuppression. In every dose cohort, peripheral blood was drawn for TCR sequencing at baseline, cycle 4 day 1, and cycle 7 day 1. Samples were obtained from an open-label, multicenter, first-in-human phase I dose-escalation trial of ivuxolimab. Adults with locally advanced or metastatic melanoma, renal cell, hepatocellular, or head and neck squamous cell carcinoma were enrolled in the trial. CD4+ and CD8+ T cells were sorted separately from peripheral blood before TCR sequencing. To sequence the TCRbeta CDR3 region, genomic DNA was isolated from the sorted cells. The immunoSEQ Assay was used to sequence the TCRbeta CDR3 regions. Sourced from immuneACCESS, this table was stored by TCRdb with only in-frame sequences that have V and J called. A share of the clones is absent; for the studies checked, an unresolved V gene accounts for under half, and the remainder has no known explanation. Present in this sample are 65,000 to 95,000 clones, around 89% of which were seen just once. The leading ten clones occupy approximately 0.45% of the sample.

The TCR comes from an adult with an advanced solid tumor such as melanoma, head and neck, liver or kidney cancer. This specimen consisted of CD4+ or CD8+ T cells sorted from blood, obtained in a trial of the OX40 agonist ivuxolimab. Recombination linked TRBV11-1 to TRBJ2-3; TRBD1 lines up with 8 middle nucleotides. The DNA reads TGTGCCAGCAGCTCGGACAGGGTCAGCACAGATACGCAGTATTTT. It specifies CASSSDRVSTDTQYF. With all but the CDR3 taken from the reference TRBV11-1 and TRBJ2-3 genes, the full variable domain is: EAEVAQSPRYKITEKSQAVAFWCDPISGHATLYWYRQILGQGPELLVQFQDESVVDDSQLPKDRFSAERLKGVDSTLKIQPAELGDSAMYLCASSSDRVSTDTQYFGPGTRLTVL.